This is a list of T cell receptor beta chains from one sample in a study of T cells in narcolepsy. The protocol was immunoSEQ multiplex PCR, while the TCRdb copy is restricted to in-frame clones and leaves out a portion. Of over 25,000 clones in the sample, 60% to 80% were seen once. The sample consisted of memory (CD45RA-) CD4+ T cells from blood. The receptors were sampled from a human donor in good health. Both conserved end residues are part of each CDR3. A D gene is named only where the DNA matches it firmly. Where a row states a size, it is once, few, many or the class of an expanded clone; other rows omit it.

NA NA TRBJ2-5 TRBV7-9 CASSLARGSSETQYF TGTGCCAGCAGCTTAGCGCGGGGATCCTCGGAGACCCAGTACTTC
NA NA TRBJ1-1 TRBV6-6 CASRQGDTPEAFF TGTGCCAGCAGACAAGGAGATACCCCTGAAGCTTTCTTT
TRBD1 NA TRBJ1-2 TRBV6-1 CASSLEGQGSGYTF TGTGCCAGCAGTCTCGAGGGACAGGGATCCGGCTACACCTTC
NA NA TRBJ1-2 TRBV27 CASSPGPNRGYTF TGTGCCAGCAGTCCCGGACCCAACCGGGGCTACACCTTC
NA NA TRBJ1-2 TRBV30 CAWRDGTFYGYTF TGTGCCTGGAGGGACGGAACCTTCTATGGCTACACCTTC
NA NA TRBJ2-7 TRBV29-1 CSVRDVGGEGSYEQYF TGCAGCGTAAGAGACGTCGGCGGAGAGGGATCCTACGAGCAGTACTTC
TRBD2 NA TRBJ2-1 TRBV4-1 CASSQAKTSGREDEQFF TGCGCCAGCAGCCAAGCCAAAACTAGCGGGAGGGAAGATGAGCAGTTCTTC
NA NA TRBJ2-3 TRBV6-4 CASSVQPSKSDTQYF TGTGCCAGCAGTGTGCAGCCGAGTAAATCAGATACGCAGTATTTT
NA once TRBJ2-5 TRBV4-1 CASSQDTQGRKTQYF TGCGCCAGCAGCCAAGATACCCAGGGCAGGAAGACCCAGTACTTC
NA NA TRBJ2-3 TRBV7-8 CASSPDLGYTDTQYF TGTGCCAGCAGCCCCGACCTGGGCTACACAGATACGCAGTATTTT
NA NA TRBJ2-1 TRBV4-1 CASSQDFMTSAYNEQFF TGCGCCAGCAGCCAAGATTTTATGACCTCAGCCTACAATGAGCAGTTCTTC
NA once TRBJ1-1 TRBV5-4 CASSREGAGLDTEAFF TGTGCCAGCAGCCGAGAGGGTGCAGGATTGGACACTGAAGCTTTCTTT
NA medium-sized TRBJ2-3 TRBV19 CASSNSDTQYF TGTGCCAGTAGTAATTCCGATACGCAGTATTTT
TRBD2 NA TRBJ2-4 TRBV14 CASSQRAGNWKNIQYF TGTGCCAGCAGCCAAAGAGCGGGGAATTGGAAAAACATTCAGTACTTC
NA NA TRBJ1-5 TRBV28 CASSLGGRVTQPQHF TGTGCCAGCAGTTTGGGGGGGAGGGTTACTCAGCCCCAGCATTTT
NA NA TRBJ1-3 TRBV5-6 CASSLGVTVTGNTIYF TGTGCCAGCAGCTTGGGAGTCACAGTTACTGGAAACACCATATATTTT
NA NA TRBJ1-2 TRBV6-1 CASRTPGIYGYTF TGTGCCAGCAGGACCCCCGGGATCTATGGCTACACCTTC
NA few TRBJ2-7 TRBV6-1 CASRKTGSYEQYF TGTGCCAGCAGGAAGACTGGATCCTACGAGCAGTACTTC
NA NA TRBJ2-7 TRBV7-9 CASSTPGHRWGNEQYF TGTGCCAGCAGCACCCCCGGACATCGATGGGGTAACGAGCAGTACTTC
NA NA TRBJ1-1 TRBV19 CASSIRGVGAEAFF TGTGCCAGTAGTATCCGGGGGGTTGGTGCTGAAGCTTTCTTT
TRBD1 once TRBJ1-5 TRBV19 CASSIEGGWGNQPQHF TGTGCCAGTAGTATAGAAGGGGGCTGGGGGAATCAGCCCCAGCATTTT
NA NA TRBJ2-5 TRBV6-5 CASSYGETQYF TGTGCCAGCAGTTACGGCGAGACCCAGTACTTC
NA NA TRBJ1-1 TRBV7-2 CASSLFGADTEAFF TGTGCCAGCAGCTTATTCGGGGCAGACACTGAAGCTTTCTTT